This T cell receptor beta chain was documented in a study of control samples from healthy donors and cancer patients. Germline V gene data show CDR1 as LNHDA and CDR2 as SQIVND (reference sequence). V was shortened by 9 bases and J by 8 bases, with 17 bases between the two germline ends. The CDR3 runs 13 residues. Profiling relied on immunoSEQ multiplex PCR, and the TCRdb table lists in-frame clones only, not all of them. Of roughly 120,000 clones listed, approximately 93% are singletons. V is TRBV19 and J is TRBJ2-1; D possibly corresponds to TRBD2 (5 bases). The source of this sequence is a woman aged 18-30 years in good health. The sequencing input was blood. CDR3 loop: CASSNRDGDEQFF. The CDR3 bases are TGTGCCAGCTCGAACAGAGACGGGGATGAGCAGTTCTTC. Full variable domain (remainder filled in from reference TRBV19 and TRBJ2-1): DGGITQSPKYLFRKEGQNVTLSCEQNLNHDAMYWYRQDPGQGLRLIYYSQIVNDFQKGDIAEGYSVSREKKESFPLTVTSAQKNPTAFYLCASSNRDGDEQFFGPGTRLTVL.